Each of the 20 T cell receptor beta chains below was sequenced from the same sample in a study of blood T cells in healthy people across ages. The use of a sample-barcoded 5' primer and a J-beta primer mix characterized a second PCR of 7 to 11 cycles. A single record per CDR3 protein comes from TCRdb applying MiXCR to the 5' RACE reads. Of 910,000 or so distinct CDR3 sequences listed, approximately 50% are singletons. Input material: blood. Receptor source: an older woman in good health.

The chain is built from TRBV4-1 and TRBJ2-3; 7 bases line up with TRBD1. V gave up 3 bases and J gave up 9 bases; unmatched junction bases: 12. The CDR3 runs 15 residues. Germline V gene data show CDR1 as MGHRA and CDR2 as YSYEKL. CDR3 protein: CASSHDRARGETQYF. The DNA of the CDR3 is TGCGCCAGCAGCCACGACAGGGCCCGGGGAGAAACGCAGTATTTT.

The chain carries TRBV20-1 and TRBJ1-1, with 8 positions matching TRBD1. This CDR3 spans 13 amino acids. Trimming at V came to 5 bases and at J to 4 bases, leaving 6 bases not matched to a gene. CDR1 and CDR2 (germline): DFQATT, SNEGSKA (reference sequence). The CDR3 sequence: CSAGATGGTEAFF. DNA for the CDR3: TGCAGTGCTGGCGCCACAGGGGGCACTGAAGCTTTCTTT.

The genes are TRBV3-1 and TRBJ1-2; perhaps TRBD1 as D (5 bases). Between the trimmed V and J ends, which lost 0 bases and 3 bases, there was a span of 11 bases. The germline V gene encodes CDR1 LGHDT and CDR2 YNNKEL (reference sequence). The CDR3 extends over 15 amino acids. The CDR3 region has the DNA TGTGCCAGCAGCCAAGAGGATACAGGTTACTATGGCTACACCTTC. It encodes CASSQEDTGYYGYTF.

DNA of the CDR3: TGCAGTGCCCAGACAAAGATTTACAATGAGCAGTACTTC. Its protein product is CSAQTKIYNEQYF. V gene TRBV20-1 combines with J gene TRBJ2-1, with no clear D. The last part of the DNA fits TRBJ2-7 better; the J call may be wrong. The CDR3 spans 13 residues. Germline V gene sequence: CDR1 DFQATT, CDR2 SNEGSKA (reference sequence).

This chain connects TRBV20-1 to TRBJ2-2; 8 nucleotides match TRBD2. The CDR3 has 13 residues. Per the germline V gene, CDR1 is DFQATT and CDR2 is SNEGSKA (reference sequence). V shed 5 bases and J 4 bases; nucleotides not matched to a gene: 3. The CDR3 region has the DNA TGCAGTGCTCCTAGCGGGCTCACCGGGGAGCTGTTTTTT. This gives the protein CSAPSGLTGELFF.

CDR3 bases: TGTGCCAGCAGCTTGGACGACAGGGGTGTGAGGAATGAGCAGTTCTTC. This gives the protein CASSLDDRGVRNEQFF. This chain joins TRBV5-4 and TRBJ2-1; 8 nucleotides align to TRBD1. The CDR3 spans 16 residues. V lost 0 bases to trimming and J lost 7 bases; unmatched junction nucleotides: 9. The germline gives CDR1 SGHNT, CDR2 YYREEE (reference sequence).

Only a few counts were recorded for this clonotype. This sequence joins TRBV29-1 and TRBJ2-7; no definite D call. V lost 5 bases, J lost 6 bases, and 8 bases lay in between. This CDR3 contains 10 residues. Germline loops: CDR1 SQVTM, CDR2 ANQGSEA. The CDR3 is CSVRSPEQYF. DNA for the CDR3: TGCAGCGTTAGGTCCCCCGAGCAGTACTTC.

This clonotype showed up just once. A read error may be the cause here, since a much bigger clone is one base away. The V call is TRBV7-6, the J call TRBJ2-3; 11 nucleotides agree with TRBD2. CDR1 and CDR2 from the germline V gene are SGHVS and FNYEAQ. This CDR3 spans 17 amino acids. The V gene end was trimmed by 7 bases and the J gene end by 5 bases; junction bases not matched to a gene: 14. The CDR3 sequence: CASNPYSGRAAIDTQYF. Here the CDR3 DNA reads TGTGCCAGCAACCCCTATAGCGGGAGGGCGGCCATAGATACGCAGTATTTT.

This sequence joins TRBV11-2 and TRBJ2-7; D is possibly TRBD2 (6 bases). Looked up from germline, CDR1 is SGHAT and CDR2 is FQNNGV. CDR3 length equals 17 residues. Trimming pared 0 bases from V and 3 bases from J, leaving 18 bases between. This CDR3 reads CASSLEPGTPKSYEQYF. For the CDR3, the DNA is TGTGCCAGCAGCTTAGAACCCGGGACTCCCAAAAGCTACGAGCAGTACTTC.

To note about this clonotype: One junction end disagrees with the germline gene, perhaps due to a read error. V is TRBV28 and J is TRBJ2-1; D uncertain. The germline CDR1 and CDR2 sequences are MDHEN and SYDVKM. This CDR3 contains 18 residues. The CDR3 protein is CARSLPATMRQNLYEQFF. The CDR3 DNA reads TGTGCCCGCAGTTTACCGGCCACTATGAGACAAAACCTTTATGAGCAGTTCTTC.

This clonotype showed up just a few times. The V and J genes are TRBV10-3 and TRBJ2-1; D may be TRBD1 (6 bases). Per the germline V gene, CDR1 is ENHRY and CDR2 is SYGVKD. The length of the CDR3 is 14 residues. V was pared by 10 bases and J by 2 bases, with 15 bases between. CDR3: CASARDITYNEQFF. As DNA, the CDR3 is TGTGCCAGTGCCCGGGACATCACCTACAATGAGCAGTTCTTC.

This clonotype was counted a few times. The chain carries TRBV29-1 and TRBJ2-5; D ambiguous. Germline CDR1 is SQVTM and CDR2 is ANQGSEA. The CDR3 length is 11 residues. The V end lost 6 bases, the J end lost 1 base, and 6 bases lay between the germline ends. This CDR3 is CSVQFQETQYF. CDR3 nucleotide sequence: TGCAGCGTACAGTTCCAAGAGACCCAGTACTTC.

This CDR3 reads CASSQAINYEQYF. In DNA, the CDR3 is TGTGCCAGCAGCCAAGCAATCAACTACGAGCAGTACTTC. The chain recombines TRBV4-2 with TRBJ2-5; D gene ambiguous. The tail of the sequence fits TRBJ2-7 better, so the J call may be wrong. This CDR3 region has 13 residues. Germline lookup yields CDR1 LGHNA and CDR2 YNFKEQ.

V gene TRBV24-1 combines with J gene TRBJ2-1; 13 bases fit TRBD2. Germline V lookup: CDR1 KGHDR, CDR2 SFDVKD. The CDR3 covers 14 residues. The J segment lost 4 bases and the V segment lost 7 bases, leaving 0 bases of the junction unmatched. The chain's CDR3 is CATRTSGRYNEQFF. The CDR3 coding sequence is TGTGCCACCAGGACTAGCGGGAGGTACAATGAGCAGTTCTTC.

The chain joins TRBV4-3 to TRBJ1-5; 9 nucleotides line up with TRBD1. The V gene's germline CDR1 is LGHNA and CDR2 YSLEER. The CDR3 extends over 14 amino acids. With V trimmed by 1 base and J by 5 bases, 0 bases remained unmatched. CDR3 sequence (DNA): TGCGCCAGCAGCCAAGGGACAGGGGATCAGCCCCAGCATTTT. This codes for CASSQGTGDQPQHF.

This clonotype was observed a few times. The genes are TRBV20-1 and TRBJ2-7; D is perhaps TRBD1 (6 bases). CDR3 length: 13 amino acids. CDR1 and CDR2 from the germline V gene are DFQATT and SNEGSKA (reference sequence). The ends were cut back, 5 bases at V and 3 bases at J, with 14 bases in the middle. The CDR3 here is CSALGRGDYEQYF. CDR3 bases: TGCAGTGCTCTGGGCAGGGGCGACTACGAGCAGTACTTC.

The chain combines TRBV27 with TRBJ1-5, with no clear D. CDR3 length equals 14 residues. The V gene's germline CDR1 is MNHEY and CDR2 SMNVEV (reference sequence). V lost 4 bases and J lost 4, with 11 bases in between. The CDR3 region has the DNA TGTGCCAGCAGTTCCTTGGGCCTTAATCAGCCCCAGCATTTT. Encoded protein: CASSSLGLNQPQHF.

This clonotype has only a few counts. The rearrangement joins TRBV7-7 to TRBJ2-6, with TRBD1 matching 9 bases. This CDR3 spans 16 amino acids. Germline trimming cut 2 bases from V and 2 bases from J; bases unmatched to any gene: 1. Germline V gene lookup returns CDR1 SSHAT and CDR2 FNYEAQ (reference sequence). The CDR3 is CASSLTGGAGANVLTF. The CDR3 DNA follows: TGTGCCAGCAGCTTAACAGGGGGCGCTGGGGCCAACGTCCTGACTTTC.

A single count supports this clonotype. The V and J genes are TRBV7-9 and TRBJ2-1; the match to TRBD2 covers 9 bases. The CDR3 runs to 16 residues. After removal of 2 bases from V and 6 bases from J, the junction contained 8 bases not matched to a gene. Per the germline V gene, CDR1 is SEHNR and CDR2 is FQNEAQ (reference sequence). CDR3 residues: CASSLIAGVLGNEQFF. The CDR3 DNA is TGTGCCAGCAGCTTAATAGCGGGAGTCTTGGGCAATGAGCAGTTCTTC. Drawing the rest from reference TRBV7-9 and TRBJ2-1, the complete variable domain is DTGVSQNPRHKITKRGQNVTFRCDPISEHNRLYWYRQTLGQGPEFLTYFQNEAQLEKSRLLSDRFSAERPKGSFSTLEIQRTEQGDSAMYLCASSLIAGVLGNEQFFGPGTRLTVL.

The rearrangement uses TRBV6-2 or TRBV6-3 and TRBJ1-2, with D unresolved. Germline V CDR1 and CDR2: MNHEY, SVGEGT. There are 15 residues in the CDR3. V lost 10 bases to trimming and J lost 2 bases, with 20 bases between them. The CDR3 protein is CATRGQSGFNYGYTF. The CDR3 DNA is TGTGCCACGCGGGGTCAATCCGGGTTCAACTATGGCTACACCTTC.